The sequence of this T cell receptor (beta chain) was determined in a study of neurological immune-mediated disorders. CDR3 length equals 15 residues. Germline loops: CDR1 MNHEY, CDR2 SMNVEV (reference sequence). The V and J ends lost 6 bases and 2 bases respectively, with 14 bases between them. TCRdb itself ran the 5' RACE reads through MiXCR, one entry per CDR3 protein. The sample consists of 20,000 to 30,000 distinct CDR3 sequences, 2.5% of them appearing once. This clonotype was detected many times. This sequence originates from a woman aged 45-65 years with multiple sclerosis. Source material: PBMCs. J is TRBJ1-5 and V is TRBV27; D call uncertain. This CDR3 is CASSTRGSGNQPQHF. The CDR3 DNA follows: TGTGCCAGCAGCACACGAGGGAGCGGCAATCAGCCCCAGCATTTT.